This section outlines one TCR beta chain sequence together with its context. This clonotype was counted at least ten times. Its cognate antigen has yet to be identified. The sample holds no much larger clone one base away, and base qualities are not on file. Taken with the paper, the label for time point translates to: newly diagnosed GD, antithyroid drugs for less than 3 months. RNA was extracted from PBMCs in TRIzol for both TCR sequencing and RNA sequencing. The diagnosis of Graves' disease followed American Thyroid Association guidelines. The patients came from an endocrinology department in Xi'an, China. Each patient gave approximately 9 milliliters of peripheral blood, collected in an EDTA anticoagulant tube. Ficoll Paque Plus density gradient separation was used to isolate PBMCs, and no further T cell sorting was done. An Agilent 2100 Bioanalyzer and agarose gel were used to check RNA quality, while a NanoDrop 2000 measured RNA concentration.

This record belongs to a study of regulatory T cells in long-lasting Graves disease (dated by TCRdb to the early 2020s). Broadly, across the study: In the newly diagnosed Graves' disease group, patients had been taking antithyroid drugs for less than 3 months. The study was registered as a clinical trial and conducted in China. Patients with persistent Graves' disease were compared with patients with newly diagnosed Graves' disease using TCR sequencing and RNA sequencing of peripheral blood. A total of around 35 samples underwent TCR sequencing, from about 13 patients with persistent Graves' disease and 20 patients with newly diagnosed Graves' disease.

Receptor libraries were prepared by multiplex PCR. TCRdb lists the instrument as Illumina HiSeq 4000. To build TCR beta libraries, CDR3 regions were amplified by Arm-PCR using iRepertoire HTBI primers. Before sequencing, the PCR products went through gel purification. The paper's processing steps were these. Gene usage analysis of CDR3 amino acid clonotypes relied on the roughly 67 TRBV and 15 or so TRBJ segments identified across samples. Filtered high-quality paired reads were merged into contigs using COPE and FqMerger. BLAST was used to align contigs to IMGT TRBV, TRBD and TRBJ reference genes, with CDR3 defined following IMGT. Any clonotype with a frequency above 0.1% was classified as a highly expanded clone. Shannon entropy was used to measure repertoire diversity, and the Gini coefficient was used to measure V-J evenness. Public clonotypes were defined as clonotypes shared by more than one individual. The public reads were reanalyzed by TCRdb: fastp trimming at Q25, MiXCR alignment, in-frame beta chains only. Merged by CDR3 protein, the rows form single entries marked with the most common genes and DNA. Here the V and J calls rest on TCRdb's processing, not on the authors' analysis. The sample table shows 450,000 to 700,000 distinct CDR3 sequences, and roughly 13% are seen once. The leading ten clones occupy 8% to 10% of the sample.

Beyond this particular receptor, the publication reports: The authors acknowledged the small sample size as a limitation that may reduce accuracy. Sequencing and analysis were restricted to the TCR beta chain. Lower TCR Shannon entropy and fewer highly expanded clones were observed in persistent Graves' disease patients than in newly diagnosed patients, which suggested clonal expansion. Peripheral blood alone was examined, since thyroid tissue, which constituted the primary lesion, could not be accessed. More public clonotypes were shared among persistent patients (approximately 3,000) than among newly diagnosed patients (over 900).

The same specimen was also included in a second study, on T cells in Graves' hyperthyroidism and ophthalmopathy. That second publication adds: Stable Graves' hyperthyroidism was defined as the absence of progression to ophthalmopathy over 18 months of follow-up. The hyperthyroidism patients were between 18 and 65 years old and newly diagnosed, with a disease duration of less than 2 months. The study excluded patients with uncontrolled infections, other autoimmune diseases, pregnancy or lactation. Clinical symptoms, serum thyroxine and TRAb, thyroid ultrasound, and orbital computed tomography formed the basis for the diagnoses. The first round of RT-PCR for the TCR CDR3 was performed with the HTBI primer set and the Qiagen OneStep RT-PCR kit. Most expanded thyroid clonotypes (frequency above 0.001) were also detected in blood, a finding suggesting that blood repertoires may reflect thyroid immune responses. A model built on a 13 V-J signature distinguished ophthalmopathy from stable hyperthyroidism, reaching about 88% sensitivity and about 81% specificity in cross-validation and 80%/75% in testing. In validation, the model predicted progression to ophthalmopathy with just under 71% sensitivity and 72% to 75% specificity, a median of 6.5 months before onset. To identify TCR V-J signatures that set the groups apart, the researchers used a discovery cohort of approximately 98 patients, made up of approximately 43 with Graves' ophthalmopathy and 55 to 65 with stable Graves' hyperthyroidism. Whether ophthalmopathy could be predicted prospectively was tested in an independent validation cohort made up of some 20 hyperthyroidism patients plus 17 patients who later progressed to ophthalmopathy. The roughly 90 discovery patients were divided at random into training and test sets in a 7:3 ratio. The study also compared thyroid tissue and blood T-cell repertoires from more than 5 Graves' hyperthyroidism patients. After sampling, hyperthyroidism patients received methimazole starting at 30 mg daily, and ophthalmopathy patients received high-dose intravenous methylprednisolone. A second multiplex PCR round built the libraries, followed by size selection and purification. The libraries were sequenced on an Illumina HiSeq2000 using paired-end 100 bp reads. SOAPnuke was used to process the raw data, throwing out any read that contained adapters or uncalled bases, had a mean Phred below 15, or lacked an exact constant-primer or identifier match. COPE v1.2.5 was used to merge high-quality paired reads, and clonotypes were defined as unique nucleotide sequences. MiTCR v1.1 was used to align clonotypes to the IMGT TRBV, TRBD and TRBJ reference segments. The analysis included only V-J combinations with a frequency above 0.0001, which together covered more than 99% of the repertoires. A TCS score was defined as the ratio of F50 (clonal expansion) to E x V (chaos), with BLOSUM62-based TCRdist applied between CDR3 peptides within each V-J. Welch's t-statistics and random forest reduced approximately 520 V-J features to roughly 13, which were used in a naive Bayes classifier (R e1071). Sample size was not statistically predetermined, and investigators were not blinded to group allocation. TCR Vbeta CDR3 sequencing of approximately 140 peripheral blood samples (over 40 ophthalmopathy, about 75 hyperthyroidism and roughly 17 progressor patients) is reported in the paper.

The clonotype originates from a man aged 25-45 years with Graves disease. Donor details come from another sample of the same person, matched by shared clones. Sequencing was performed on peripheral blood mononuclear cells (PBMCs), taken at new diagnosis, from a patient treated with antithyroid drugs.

The sequence in DNA is TGTGCCAGCAGTTACAATACGGACGGCCCGCACTCCTACGAGCAGTACTTC. It codes for CASSYNTDGPHSYEQYF. The receptor chain draws on TRBV28 and TRBJ2-7, with no confident D gene call. The CDR3 spans 17 residues, from the cysteine through the phenylalanine. The entry retains the CDR3 DNA only, 51 bases that are in frame from base 1. V loses 4 bases, J loses 0 bases, and the germline ends lie 19 bases apart. The germline V gene gives CDR1 as MDHEN and CDR2 as SYDVKM.